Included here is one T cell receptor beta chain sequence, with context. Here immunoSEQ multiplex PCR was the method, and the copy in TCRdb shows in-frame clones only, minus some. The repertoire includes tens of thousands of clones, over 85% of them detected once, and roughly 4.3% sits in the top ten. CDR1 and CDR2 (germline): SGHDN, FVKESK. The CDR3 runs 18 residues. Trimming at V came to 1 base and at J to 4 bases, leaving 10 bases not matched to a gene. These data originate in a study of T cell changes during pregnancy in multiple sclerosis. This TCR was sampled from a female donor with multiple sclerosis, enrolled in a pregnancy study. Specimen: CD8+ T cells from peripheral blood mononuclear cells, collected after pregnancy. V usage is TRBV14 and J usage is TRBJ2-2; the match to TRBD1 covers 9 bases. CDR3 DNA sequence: TGTGCCAGCAGCCAAGGGAAACAGGGGGCCTGGGGCACCGGGGAGCTGTTTTTT. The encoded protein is CASSQGKQGAWGTGELFF.